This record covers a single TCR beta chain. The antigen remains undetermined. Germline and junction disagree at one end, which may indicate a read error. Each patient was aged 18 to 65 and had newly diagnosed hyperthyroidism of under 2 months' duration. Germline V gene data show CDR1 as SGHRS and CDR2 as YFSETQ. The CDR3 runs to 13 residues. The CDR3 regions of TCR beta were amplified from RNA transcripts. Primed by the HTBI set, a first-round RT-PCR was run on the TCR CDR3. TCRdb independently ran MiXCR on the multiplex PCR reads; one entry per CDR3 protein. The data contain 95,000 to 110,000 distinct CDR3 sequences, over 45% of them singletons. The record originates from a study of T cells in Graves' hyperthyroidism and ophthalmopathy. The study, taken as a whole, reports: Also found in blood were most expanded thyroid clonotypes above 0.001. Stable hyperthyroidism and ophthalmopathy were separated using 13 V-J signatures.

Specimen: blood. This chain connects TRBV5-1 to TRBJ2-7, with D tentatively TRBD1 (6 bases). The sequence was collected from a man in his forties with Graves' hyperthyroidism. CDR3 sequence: CASSLAGDSPLHF. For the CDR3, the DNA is TGCGCCAGCAGCTTAGCAGGGGATTCACCCCTCCACTTC.